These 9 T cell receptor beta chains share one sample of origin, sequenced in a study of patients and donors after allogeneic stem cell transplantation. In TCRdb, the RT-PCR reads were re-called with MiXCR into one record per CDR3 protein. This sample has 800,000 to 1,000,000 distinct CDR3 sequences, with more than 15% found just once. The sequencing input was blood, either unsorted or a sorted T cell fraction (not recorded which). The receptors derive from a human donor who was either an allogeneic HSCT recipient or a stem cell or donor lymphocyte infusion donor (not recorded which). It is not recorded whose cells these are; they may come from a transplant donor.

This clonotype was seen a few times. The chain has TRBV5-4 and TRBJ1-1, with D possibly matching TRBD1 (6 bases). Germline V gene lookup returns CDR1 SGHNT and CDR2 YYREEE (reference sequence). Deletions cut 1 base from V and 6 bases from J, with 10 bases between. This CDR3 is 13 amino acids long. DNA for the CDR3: TGTGCCAGCAGCTTGACAGGGTATTCTGAAGCTTTCTTT. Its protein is CASSLTGYSEAFF.

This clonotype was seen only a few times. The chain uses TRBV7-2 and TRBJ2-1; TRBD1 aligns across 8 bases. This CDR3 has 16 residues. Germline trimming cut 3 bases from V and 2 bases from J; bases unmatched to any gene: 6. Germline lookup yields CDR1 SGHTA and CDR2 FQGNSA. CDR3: CASSLTGVFAYNEQFF. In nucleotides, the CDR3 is TGTGCCAGCAGCTTGACAGGGGTCTTCGCCTACAATGAGCAGTTCTTC.

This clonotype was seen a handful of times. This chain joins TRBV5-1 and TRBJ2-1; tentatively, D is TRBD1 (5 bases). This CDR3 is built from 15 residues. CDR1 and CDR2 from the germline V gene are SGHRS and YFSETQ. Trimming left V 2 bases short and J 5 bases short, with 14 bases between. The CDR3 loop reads CASSLGHFRDNEQFF. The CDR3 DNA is TGCGCCAGCAGCTTAGGACACTTCCGAGACAATGAGCAGTTCTTC.

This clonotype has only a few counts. The CDR3 reads CASSPRTPSTSTDTQYF. The CDR3 DNA is TGTGCCAGCAGTCCCCGGACCCCGAGTACTAGCACAGATACGCAGTATTTT. The chain combines TRBV2 with TRBJ2-3; D unresolved. V was trimmed by 5 bases and J by 0 bases, leaving 18 bases between them. The CDR3 has 17 amino acids. In germline, CDR1 is SNHLY, CDR2 FYNNEI.

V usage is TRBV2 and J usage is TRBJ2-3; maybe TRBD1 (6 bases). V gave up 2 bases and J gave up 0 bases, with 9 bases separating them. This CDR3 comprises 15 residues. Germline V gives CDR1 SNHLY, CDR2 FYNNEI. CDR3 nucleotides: TGTGCCAGCAGTGAATGGGGGCCCAGCACAGATACGCAGTATTTT. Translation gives CASSEWGPSTDTQYF.

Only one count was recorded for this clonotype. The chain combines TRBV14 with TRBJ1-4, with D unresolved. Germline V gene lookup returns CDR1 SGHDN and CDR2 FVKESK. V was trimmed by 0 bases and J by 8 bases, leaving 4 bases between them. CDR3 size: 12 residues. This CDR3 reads CASSQEREKLFF. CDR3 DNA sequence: TGTGCCAGCAGCCAAGAGAGGGAAAAACTGTTTTTT. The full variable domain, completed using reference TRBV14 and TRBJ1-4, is EAGVTQFPSHSVIEKGQTVTLRCDPISGHDNLYWYRRVMGKEIKFLLHFVKESKQDESGMPNNRFLAERTGGTYSTLKVQPAELEDSGVYFCASSQEREKLFFGSGTQLSVL.

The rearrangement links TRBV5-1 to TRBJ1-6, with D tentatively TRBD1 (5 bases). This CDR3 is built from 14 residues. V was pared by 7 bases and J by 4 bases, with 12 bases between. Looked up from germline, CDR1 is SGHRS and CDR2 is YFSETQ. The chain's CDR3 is CASRKGRYNSPLHF. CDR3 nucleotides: TGCGCCAGCCGGAAGGGGAGGTATAATTCACCCCTCCACTTT.

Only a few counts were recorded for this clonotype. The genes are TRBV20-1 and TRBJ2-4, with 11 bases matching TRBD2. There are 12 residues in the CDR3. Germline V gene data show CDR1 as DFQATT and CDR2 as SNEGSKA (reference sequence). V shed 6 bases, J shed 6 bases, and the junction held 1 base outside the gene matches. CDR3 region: CSAGTSGNIQYF. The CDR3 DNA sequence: TGCAGTGCCGGGACTAGCGGAAACATTCAGTACTTC.

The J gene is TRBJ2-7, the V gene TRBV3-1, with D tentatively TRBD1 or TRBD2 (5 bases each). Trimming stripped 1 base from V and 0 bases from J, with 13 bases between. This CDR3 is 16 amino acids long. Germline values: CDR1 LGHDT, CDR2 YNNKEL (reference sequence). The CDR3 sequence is CASSQGGTTPSYEQYF. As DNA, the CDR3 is TGTGCCAGCAGCCAAGGTGGGACCACCCCCTCCTACGAGCAGTACTTC.